Sequencing of this T cell receptor beta chain was carried out in a study of regulatory T cells in long-lasting Graves disease (dated by TCRdb to 2020 to 2022). With respect to the entire study: In the newly diagnosed Graves' disease group, patients had been taking antithyroid drugs for less than 3 months. A total of approximately 35 samples were covered by TCR sequencing, comprising about 13 persistent and some 20 newly diagnosed Graves' disease patients. Patients with persistent Graves' disease were compared with patients with newly diagnosed Graves' disease using TCR sequencing and RNA sequencing of peripheral blood. The study took place in China and was registered as a clinical trial.

The time point tag for this specimen amounts to: newly diagnosed GD, antithyroid drugs for less than 3 months. For both TCR sequencing and RNA sequencing, RNA was extracted from PBMCs in TRIzol. Graves' disease was diagnosed according to American Thyroid Association guidelines. Recruitment of patients was carried out at an endocrinology department in Xi'an, China. Each patient gave approximately 10 milliliters of peripheral blood, collected in an EDTA anticoagulant tube. Ficoll Paque Plus density gradient separation was used to isolate PBMCs, and no additional T cell sorting was done. RNA quality was checked with an Agilent 2100 Bioanalyzer and agarose gel, and concentration with a NanoDrop 2000. Results the study describes overall, beyond this receptor: Persistent disease showed preferential use of TRBV28, TRBJ1-2 and TRBJ2-5, whereas newly diagnosed disease favored TRBV20-1 and TRBJ2-1. Sequencing and analysis were restricted to the TCR beta chain. The authors acknowledged the small sample size as a limitation that may reduce accuracy. Patients with persistent disease shared more public clonotypes (about 2,500) than newly diagnosed patients did (approximately 970). Persistent Graves' disease patients showed lower TCR Shannon entropy and fewer highly expanded clones than newly diagnosed patients, suggesting clonal expansion. The study examined only peripheral blood because the primary lesion, thyroid tissue, could not be accessed.

Ten or more counts support this clonotype. No antigen is known for it. The sample holds no much larger clone one base away, and base qualities are not on file. The library was built by means of multiplex PCR. The listed sequencing device is Illumina HiSeq 4000. iRepertoire HTBI primers and Arm-PCR amplification of CDR3 regions were used to construct TCR beta libraries. Gel purification was performed on PCR products prior to sequencing. The published analysis was carried out like this. Gene usage analysis of CDR3 amino acid clonotypes used the 60 to 75 TRBV and 11 to 15 TRBJ segments found across samples. COPE and FqMerger were used to merge the filtered high-quality paired reads into contigs. BLAST was used to align contigs to IMGT TRBV, TRBD and TRBJ reference genes, with CDR3 defined following IMGT. Clonotypes above 0.1% frequency were classified as highly expanded clones. Shannon entropy was used to measure repertoire diversity, and the Gini coefficient was used to measure V-J evenness. A clonotype found in more than one individual was treated as public. Through fastp at Q25 and MiXCR, TCRdb rebuilt clones from the public reads, retaining in-frame beta chains. Identical CDR3 proteins give one entry, which carries the most common genes and DNA. TCRdb's processing, not the authors', yielded these V and J calls. In all, the sample holds some 450,000 distinct CDR3 sequences, and less than 20% of those were seen once. The ten largest clones take up approximately 12% of the sample.

CDR1 is given as KGHDR and CDR2 as SFDVKD, both from the germline V gene. The trim is 3 bases for V and 5 bases for J, with a gap of 10 bases between the germline ends. From cysteine to phenylalanine, the CDR3 is 14 amino acids long. The kept DNA is CDR3 alone, 42 bases in frame from the first base. The data were also submitted as part of a second study, on T cells in Graves' hyperthyroidism and ophthalmopathy. The second investigation adds: Stable Graves' hyperthyroidism was defined as the absence of progression to ophthalmopathy over 18 months of follow-up. Hyperthyroidism patients were aged 18 to 65 years and newly diagnosed, with disease duration of less than 2 months. The study excluded patients with uncontrolled infections, other autoimmune diseases, pregnancy or lactation. Diagnoses were based on clinical symptoms, serum thyroxine and TRAb, thyroid ultrasound and orbital computed tomography. The TCR CDR3 was subjected to a first round of RT-PCR using the HTBI primer set and the Qiagen OneStep RT-PCR kit. Blood samples also contained most of the expanded thyroid clonotypes (frequency above 0.001), which suggests that blood repertoires may reflect thyroid immune responses. A 13 V-J signature model separated ophthalmopathy from stable hyperthyroidism, with nearly 90% sensitivity and about 81% specificity in cross-validation and 80%/75% in testing. In validation, the model predicted progression to ophthalmopathy a median of 6.5 months before onset, with about 70% sensitivity and 72.22% specificity. To identify TCR V-J signatures that set the groups apart, the researchers used a discovery cohort of 95 to 100 patients, made up of 40 to 45 with Graves' ophthalmopathy and 55 to 65 with stable Graves' hyperthyroidism. Prospective prediction of ophthalmopathy was tested in an independent validation cohort consisting of 18 to 20 hyperthyroidism patients and more than 15 patients who later progressed to ophthalmopathy. The 90 to 100 discovery patients were randomly split 7:3 into training and test sets. In about six Graves' hyperthyroidism patients, the study also compared T-cell repertoires from thyroid tissue with T-cell repertoires from blood. Once sampling was done, hyperthyroidism patients were given methimazole at a starting dose of 30 mg daily, whereas ophthalmopathy patients were given high-dose intravenous methylprednisolone. Libraries were constructed in a second round of multiplex PCR, after which size selection and purification were carried out. The libraries were sequenced on an Illumina HiSeq2000 using paired-end 100 bp reads. Raw data were processed with SOAPnuke, discarding reads with adapters, uncalled bases, mean Phred below 15, or no exact constant-primer or identifier match. COPE v1.2.5 was used to merge high-quality paired reads, and clonotypes were defined as unique nucleotide sequences. MiTCR v1.1 was used to align clonotypes to the IMGT TRBV, TRBD and TRBJ reference segments. The analysis was restricted to V-J combinations with a frequency above 0.0001, which together covered about 99% of the repertoires. The TCS score was defined as F50 (clonal expansion) divided by E x V (chaos), with BLOSUM62-based TCRdist calculated between CDR3 peptides within each V-J. Welch's t-statistics and random forest reduced around 550 V-J features to about 12, which were used in a naive Bayes classifier (R e1071). Sample size was not statistically predetermined, and investigators were not blinded to group allocation. TCR Vbeta CDR3 sequencing of roughly 140 peripheral blood samples (more than 40 ophthalmopathy, over 70 hyperthyroidism and some 17 progressor patients) is reported in the paper.

The rearranged chain carries TRBV24-1 and TRBJ2-1; the D gene is possibly TRBD1, with 5 bases matching. The sample here was peripheral blood mononuclear cells (PBMCs), taken at new diagnosis, from a patient treated with antithyroid drugs. This clonotype originated in a young woman with Graves disease. Donor details come from another sample of the same person, matched by shared clones. DNA sequence: TGTGCCACCAGTGATGCACAGGATAACAATGAGCAGTTCTTC. Protein translation: CATSDAQDNNEQFF.